These 19 T cell receptor beta chains share one sample of origin, sequenced in a study of T cells in women clearing cervical HPV infection. Measured with immunoSEQ multiplex PCR; TCRdb has only the in-frame clones, and not every one. This listing includes around 16,000 clones. The source material was blood buffy coat. These receptor sequences come from a woman aged 18 to 75 with a cervical HPV16 infection that either progressed to CIN3+ or cleared (not recorded which).

About this clone itself: The read falls 3 residues short of the CDR3 end, and the missing part is taken from the germline J gene. This chain joins TRBV20-1 and TRBJ2-7; TRBD1 might be the D (7 bases). This CDR3 comprises 13 residues. Germline V lookup: CDR1 DFQATT, CDR2 SNEGSKA (reference sequence). V lost 4 bases, J lost 2 bases, and 12 bases lay in between. The DNA read from the CDR3 is TGCAGTGCTATTCCCAGGGGGGCCTACGAG. This gives the protein CSAIPRGAYE. The full CDR3 protein is CSAIPRGAYEQYF.

As for this clone: The sequenced fragment ends 3 residues before the CDR3 boundary, so the rest is inferred from the germline J gene. The chain carries TRBV6-4 and TRBJ1-1; TRBD1 might be the D (5 bases). V lost 6 bases and J lost 0, with 17 bases in between. Per germline, CDR1 MRHNA and CDR2 SNTAGT. The CDR3 length is 16 residues. The part of the CDR3 DNA that was read is TGTGCCAGCAGGAAAATTAGGGGAAACATGAACACTGAA. Its translation is CASRKIRGNMNTE. The whole CDR3 region reads CASRKIRGNMNTEAFF.

Remarks on this clone: Sequencing ends 3 residues short of the CDR3 end; the germline J gene provides the rest. V gene TRBV5-1 combines with J gene TRBJ1-1; tentatively, D is TRBD1 (6 bases). The length of the CDR3 is 14 residues. Deletions cut 0 bases from V and 3 bases from J, with 9 bases between. Germline CDR1 reads SGHRS; CDR2 reads YFSETQ. CDR3: CASSLVSGDTEAFF. Partial CDR3 DNA: TGCGCCAGCAGCTTGGTTTCAGGGGACACTGAA.

Partial CDR3 DNA: TGCGCCAGCAGTCCTCCGGGACAGGTGAAGTGGGCCCTAAATAGCAAAAACATT. It specifies CASSPPGQVKWALNSKNI. The full CDR3 is CASSPPGQVKWALNSKNIQYF. The gene calls are TRBV23-1 and TRBJ2-4, with 8 positions matching TRBD1. The CDR3 is cut off 3 residues early in the read; its end comes from the germline J gene. TRBV23-1 carries the ORF label, with uncertain function. Losses at the gene ends were 4 bases for V and 3 bases for J; bases not matched to a gene: 23. The CDR3 extends over 21 amino acids.

Worth noting for this clone: The read ends 3 residues shy of where the CDR3 ends; the end is completed using the germline J gene. The chain has TRBV29-1 and TRBJ2-4, with TRBD1 matching 7 bases. The length of the CDR3 is 14 residues. Germline CDR1 and CDR2: SQVTM and ANQGSEA. After removal of 7 bases from V and 1 base from J, the junction contained 7 bases not matched to a gene. This CDR3 reads CSAMTGTAKNIQYF. The part of the CDR3 DNA that was read is TGCAGCGCGATGACAGGGACGGCCAAAAACATT.

Of note for this clone: The read finishes 3 residues shy of the CDR3 end, and the germline J gene is used to complete it. The chain employs TRBV7-9 and TRBJ1-2; possibly TRBD1 for D (6 bases). The CDR3 has 12 residues. Trimming removed 5 bases from V and 7 bases from J, with 11 bases in between. Germline CDR1 reads SEHNR; CDR2 reads FQNEAQ (reference sequence). The sequenced CDR3 bases are TGTGCCAGCAGCCCCAGGGGAGGTGGC. Translated: CASSPRGGG. The entire CDR3 is CASSPRGGGYTF.

In the case of this clone: The read finishes 3 residues shy of the CDR3 end, and the germline J gene is used to complete it. The V and J genes are TRBV5-4 and TRBJ1-4, with 10 bases aligning to TRBD1. The CDR3 spans 15 residues. The J segment lost 6 bases and the V segment lost 4 bases, leaving 6 bases of the junction unmatched. Per the germline V gene, CDR1 is SGHNT and CDR2 is YYREEE (reference sequence). CDR3 DNA (partial): TGTGCCAGCAGCGCCGGACAGGGGGGGTATGAAAAA. Protein: CASSAGQGGYEK. The entire CDR3 reads CASSAGQGGYEKLFF.

The CDR3 bases that were read are TGTGCCTGGAACCAAAAGATAGGCAGGGGCACAGATACG. Encoded protein: CAWNQKIGRGTDT. The full CDR3 protein reads CAWNQKIGRGTDTQYF. The gene calls are TRBV30 and TRBJ2-3, with D possibly matching TRBD1 (5 bases). The CDR3 is cut off 3 residues early in the read; its end comes from the germline J gene. Per germline, CDR1 GTSNPN and CDR2 SVGIG (reference sequence). Trimming stripped 4 bases from V and 1 base from J, with 18 bases between. This CDR3 contains 16 residues.

A remark on this clone: The CDR3 goes on 3 residues after the read ends, and that part is filled in from the germline J gene. The chain has TRBV3-1 (or the pseudogene TRBV3-2) and TRBJ2-5; 7 bases fit TRBD1. The CDR3 runs 15 residues. J was trimmed by 6 bases and V by 4 bases; bases with no gene match: 11. Germline CDR1 and CDR2: LGHDT and YNNKEL (reference sequence). CDR3 region: CASSPPEGQRKTQYF. CDR3 DNA, as far as it was read: TGTGCCAGCAGCCCCCCCGAGGGACAGAGAAAGACC.

This clone ranks as medium-sized in terms of frequency. Read data end 3 residues before the CDR3 end; the end is taken from the germline J gene. The gene calls are TRBV7-2 and TRBJ1-4; 7 positions match TRBD1. V was clipped by 4 bases and J by 10 bases; unmatched bases: 6. From germline, CDR1 is SGHTA and CDR2 FQGNSA. The CDR3 is 13 amino acids. The chain's CDR3 is CASSSRGPGKLFF. The CDR3 DNA, read in part, is TGTGCCAGCAGCTCAAGGGGGCCCGGAAAA.

Notes on this clone: The read ends 3 residues before the CDR3 terminus; that terminus is restored from the germline J gene. This rearrangement joins TRBV7-2 to TRBJ1-5; possible D gene TRBD1, 5 bases. Germline V gene sequence: CDR1 SGHTA, CDR2 FQGNSA. Trimming removed 1 base from V and 5 bases from J, with 9 bases in between. This CDR3 is built from 14 residues. Here the CDR3 reads CASSLEGVHQPQHF. The DNA read from the CDR3 is TGTGCCAGCAGCTTAGAAGGGGTTCATCAGCCC.

With respect to this clone: At one end, the junction sequence differs from germline, possibly due to a read error. From the germline J gene comes the end of the CDR3, since the read stops 3 residues before it. This rearrangement joins TRBV18 to TRBJ1-2; 9 bases align to TRBD1. CDR1 is KGHSH and CDR2 is LQKENI in the germline V gene. The length of the CDR3 is 15 residues. CDR3 in amino acids: CASPPRTGDNYGYTF. CDR3 DNA, as far as it was read: TGTGCCAGCCCACCACGGACAGGGGATAACTATGGC.

For this clone: The read stops 3 residues short of the end of the CDR3; the missing end is completed from the germline J gene. This chain connects TRBV19 to TRBJ1-2; D is possibly TRBD1 (5 bases). The CDR3 consists of 14 residues. The V gene lost 3 bases and the J gene lost 7 bases, with 15 bases spanning the gap. The germline V gene encodes CDR1 LNHDA and CDR2 SQIVND (reference sequence). The CDR3 DNA, read in part, is TGTGCCAGTAGTATCCTAGACAGTTTCGGTGGC. Translation: CASSILDSFGG. The full CDR3 is CASSILDSFGGYTF.

A word on this clone: The read ends 3 residues early relative to the CDR3; the germline J gene fills the gap. The chain carries TRBV10-1 and TRBJ1-1; tentatively, D is TRBD1 (5 bases). The germline V gene encodes CDR1 WNHNN and CDR2 SYGVQD (reference sequence). V lost 1 base and J 0 bases, leaving 18 bases between the germline ends. The CDR3 loop spans 18 amino acids. The sequenced CDR3 bases are TGCGCCAGCAGTGAGTGGGGGGGGGTCGACAGATTGAACACTGAA. This codes for CASSEWGGVDRLNTE. The entire CDR3 is CASSEWGGVDRLNTEAFF.

Concerning this clone itself: The read ends 3 residues before the CDR3 terminus; that terminus is restored from the germline J gene. The chain joins TRBV10-2 to TRBJ1-2; no clear D gene. CDR1 and CDR2 from the germline V gene are WSHSY and SAAADI. The CDR3 covers 12 residues. The CDR3 spells CASSESAAGYTF. Partial CDR3 DNA: TGCGCCAGCAGTGAGTCGGCGGCAGGC.

Worth noting for this clone: The DNA ends 3 residues before the CDR3 does, and the rest of the CDR3 is filled in from the germline J gene. V and J are TRBV28 and TRBJ1-3, with 7 bases aligning to TRBD1. Germline V gene lookup returns CDR1 MDHEN and CDR2 SYDVKM. The CDR3 runs 14 residues. The ends lost 6 bases at V and 0 bases at J; junction bases unmatched: 2. The CDR3 protein is CASSGTASGNTIYF. The part of the CDR3 DNA that was read is TGTGCCAGCAGCGGGACAGCCTCTGGAAACACC.

As concerns this clone: The read halts 3 residues ahead of the CDR3 end, with the missing end drawn from the germline J gene. The gene calls are TRBV12-3 or TRBV12-4 and TRBJ2-7; D gene unclear. CDR3 length equals 14 residues. V was clipped by 2 bases and J by 6 bases, with 14 bases between them. Partial CDR3 DNA: TGTGCCAGCAGTTTATTGGCCCTTTCTTCCGAG. Encoded protein: CASSLLALSSE. The full-length CDR3 reads as CASSLLALSSEQYF.

CDR3 loop: CASSSQGALNYGYTF. The part of the CDR3 DNA that was read is TGTGCCAGCAGCTCACAGGGGGCGTTGAACTATGGC. The rearrangement links TRBV7-9 to TRBJ1-2; the match to TRBD1 covers 9 bases. The missing CDR3 end, 3 residues past where the read stops, is filled in from the germline J gene. CDR1 is SEHNR, CDR2 FQNEAQ, per germline (reference sequence). The V and J ends lost 4 bases and 2 bases, in that order; junction bases with no gene match: 5. The CDR3 is made up of 15 amino acids.

Concerning this clone itself: The missing CDR3 end, 3 residues past where the read stops, is filled in from the germline J gene. The rearrangement links TRBV2 to TRBJ1-4; D perhaps matches TRBD1 (6 bases). Trimming shortened V by 4 bases and J by 2 bases, and 11 bases separated the two germline ends. CDR3 size: 15 residues. Per germline, CDR1 SNHLY and CDR2 FYNNEI. CDR3 sequence reads: CASSGTGQTNEKLFF. The DNA read from the CDR3 is TGTGCCAGCAGTGGTACAGGGCAGACTAATGAAAAA.